Each of the 19 T cell receptor beta chains below was sequenced from the same sample in a study of low-dose radiotherapy and immunotherapy resistance in tumors. Primers targeting TRAV and TRBV primed first-strand cDNA, covering alpha and beta chains. A roughly 19-cycle PCR with a constant-region primer and V-primer adapter amplified TCRs. Using its own MiXCR run on the reads, TCRdb lists one record per CDR3 protein. Counted here are 60,000 to 90,000 distinct CDR3 sequences, approximately 31% occurring once; the ten biggest clones make up 11%. Described time point: before trial treatment. The material was PBMCs, obtained before treatment. These receptors were obtained from a female donor with ovarian cancer.

This clonotype was observed many times. The chain is built from TRBV9 and TRBJ1-2; D perhaps matches TRBD1 (5 bases). Germline assignment: CDR1 SGDLS and CDR2 YYNGEE. Between the trimmed V and J ends, which lost 0 bases and 9 bases, there was a span of 12 bases. This CDR3 is 13 amino acids long. This CDR3 reads CASSVVDTSSYTF. CDR3 coding DNA: TGTGCCAGCAGCGTAGTGGACACCTCCAGCTACACCTTC. The full variable domain, with the rest looked up from reference TRBV9 and TRBJ1-2, is DSGVTQTPKHLITATGQRVTLRCSPRSGDLSVYWYQQSLDQGLQFLIQYYNGEERAKGNILERFSAQQFPDLHSELNLSSLELGDSALYFCASSVVDTSSYTFGSGTRLTVV.

This chain joins TRBV9 and TRBJ2-2; 12 bases map to TRBD1. This CDR3 is 17 amino acids long. The V gene end was trimmed by 3 bases and the J gene end by 4 bases; junction bases not matched to a gene: 7. Germline-derived CDR1 and CDR2 are SGDLS and YYNGEE. The CDR3, as DNA: TGTGCCAGCAGCGCCTCCGGGACAGGGGGCAGCACCGGGGAGCTGTTTTTT. Translation gives CASSASGTGGSTGELFF.

V gene TRBV29-1 combines with J gene TRBJ2-1; D gene ambiguous. The CDR3 has 14 residues. Germline V lookup: CDR1 SQVTM, CDR2 ANQGSEA. The V end lost 2 bases, the J end lost 0 bases, and 8 bases lay between the germline ends. The CDR3 loop is CSVETHDSYNEQFF. The CDR3 DNA reads as TGCAGCGTTGAAACTCATGACTCCTACAATGAGCAGTTCTTC.

Many counts were recorded for this clonotype. The rearrangement uses TRBV20-1 and TRBJ2-3; no definite D call. V was cut by 1 base and J by 5 bases, with 4 bases left in between. CDR3 length equals 11 residues. Germline loops: CDR1 DFQATT, CDR2 SNEGSKA (reference sequence). CDR3 sequence (DNA): TGCAGTGCTAGAGTTAGAGATACGCAGTATTTT. Translation gives CSARVRDTQYF.

J is TRBJ2-3 and V is TRBV5-6, with D uncertain. Per the germline V gene, CDR1 is SGHDT and CDR2 is YYEEEE. V lost 0 bases and J lost 4, with 12 bases in between. The CDR3 spans 15 residues. The DNA of the CDR3 is TGTGCCAGCAGCTTGGTGCAGGCAGGCCCAGATACGCAGTATTTT. Amino acid sequence: CASSLVQAGPDTQYF.

V and J are TRBV5-1 and TRBJ2-7, with 7 bases matching TRBD2. The ends lost 3 bases at V and 0 bases at J; junction bases unmatched: 3. The CDR3 has 14 residues. Per germline, CDR1 SGHRS and CDR2 YFSETQ. The CDR3 nucleotides are TGCGCCAGCAGCTCCCCGGGGGGCTCCTACGAGCAGTACTTC. Translation gives CASSSPGGSYEQYF. The whole variable domain, filled in from reference TRBV5-1 and TRBJ2-7, reads KAGVTQTPRYLIKTRGQQVTLSCSPISGHRSVSWYQQTPGQGLQFLFEYFSETQRNKGNFPGRFSGRQFSNSRSEMNVSTLELGDSALYLCASSSPGGSYEQYFGPGTRLTVT.

This clonotype was recorded at least ten times. The rearrangement uses TRBV29-1 and TRBJ2-7; D is ambiguous. This CDR3 has 11 amino acids. Germline lookup yields CDR1 SQVTM and CDR2 ANQGSEA. The CDR3 region has the DNA TGCGCCGGACGCTGGGACTACGAGCAGTACTTC. This translates into CAGRWDYEQYF.

This chain links TRBV4-1 with TRBJ2-3; D could derive from TRBD1 or TRBD2 (5 bases each). V shed 4 bases and J shed 2 bases, with 19 bases lying between them. This CDR3 is 17 amino acids long. Germline V gene sequence: CDR1 MGHRA, CDR2 YSYEKL. Written as DNA, the CDR3 is TGCGCCAGCAGCCGTGGGCCGGGGCTGGGATTCACAGATACGCAGTATTTT. Translated, it gives CASSRGPGLGFTDTQYF.

The CDR3 is CASSGTGADTQYF. For the CDR3, the DNA is TGTGCCAGCAGCGGAACAGGGGCAGATACGCAGTATTTT. V gene TRBV7-6 combines with J gene TRBJ2-3, with 7 bases aligning to TRBD1. Germline lookup yields CDR1 SGHVS and CDR2 FNYEAQ. The CDR3 length is 13 residues. Trimming removed 5 bases from V and 4 bases from J; junction bases left unmatched: 3.

In this sample, this clonotype turned up many times. Its ends do not fully match the called genes, so a read error is possible. V and J are TRBV27 and TRBJ2-1; 7 bases are a match to TRBD2. The germline V gene encodes CDR1 MNHEY and CDR2 SMNVEV (reference sequence). This CDR3 has 14 residues. CDR3 nucleotide sequence: TGTGCCACCAGTCCAGTAGCGGGCTACAATGAGCAGTTCTTC. It specifies CATSPVAGYNEQFF.

This clonotype was observed at least ten times. The chain joins TRBV7-2 to TRBJ2-1; 10 positions agree with TRBD2. The germline gives CDR1 SGHTA, CDR2 FQGNSA. The V segment lost 5 bases and the J segment 2 bases; nucleotides outside the gene matches: 6. The CDR3 runs to 16 residues. The CDR3 sequence: CASSLSSGSPYNEQFF. The CDR3 DNA is TGTGCCAGCAGCCTTTCTAGCGGGAGTCCCTACAATGAGCAGTTCTTC.

As DNA, the CDR3 is TGTGCCAGCAGTCCCCATTCCTCCGGGGGCGAGCAGTACTTC. This codes for CASSPHSSGGEQYF. This chain connects TRBV6-5 to TRBJ2-7; possibly TRBD2 for D (6 bases). V was clipped by 5 bases and J by 6 bases, with 17 bases between them. The germline gives CDR1 MNHEY, CDR2 SVGAGI. The CDR3 loop spans 14 amino acids.

This clonotype is a singleton in its sample. This sequence joins TRBV6-6 and TRBJ2-3; 7 bases align to TRBD2. After removal of 0 bases from V and 11 bases from J, the junction contained 5 bases not matched to a gene. The CDR3 loop spans 13 amino acids. From germline, CDR1 is MNHNY and CDR2 SVGAGI (reference sequence). CDR3 nucleotides: TGTGCCAGCAGTTACTCACGCGGGAGAGGGCAGTATTTT. Amino acid sequence: CASSYSRGRGQYF.

V usage is TRBV15 and J usage is TRBJ2-7, with D hard to call. The germline CDR1 and CDR2 sequences are LNHNV and YYDKDF (reference sequence). The CDR3 covers 15 residues. Trimming stripped 4 bases from V and 6 bases from J, with 19 bases between. As DNA, the CDR3 is TGTGCCACCAGCATAGAAGGCCTAAGGGAAGGCGAGCAGTACTTC. Its protein is CATSIEGLREGEQYF.

V gene TRBV12-3 or TRBV12-4 combines with J gene TRBJ2-7, with unresolved D. V lost 1 base and J 7 bases, leaving 14 bases between the germline ends. This CDR3 comprises 14 residues. The CDR3, as DNA: TGTGCCAGCAGTTTAGGGCTACCAGGTGGGGAGCAGTACTTC. This encodes CASSLGLPGGEQYF.

This clonotype showed up just a few times. J is TRBJ1-1 and V is TRBV13; D remains unclear. The length of the CDR3 is 11 residues. Trimming took off 6 bases at V and 7 bases at J, with 9 bases between the two ends. Germline lookup yields CDR1 PRHDT and CDR2 FYEKMQ (reference sequence). The CDR3 sequence: CASSAAVEAFF. The CDR3, as DNA: TGTGCCAGCAGTGCGGCGGTTGAAGCTTTCTTT.

This clonotype was seen ten or more times. The chain has TRBV20-1 and TRBJ2-1; D is ambiguous. Germline CDR1 reads DFQATT; CDR2 reads SNEGSKA (reference sequence). V was clipped by 1 base and J by 2 bases, with 12 bases between them. There are 15 residues in the CDR3. Written as DNA, the CDR3 is TGCAGTGCTAGAGCCCCCGGCATAACCTACAATGAGCAGTTCTTC. This encodes CSARAPGITYNEQFF.

The table lists this clonotype with many counts. This chain uses TRBV19 with TRBJ2-1; 7 bases line up with TRBD2. Germline V gene data show CDR1 as LNHDA and CDR2 as SQIVND (reference sequence). CDR3 length equals 15 residues. With 2 bases clipped from V and 4 bases from J, the junction kept 5 bases outside the gene matches. CDR3 sequence reads: CASSIQDGGYNEQFF. The DNA of the CDR3 is TGTGCCAGTAGTATACAGGACGGGGGGTACAATGAGCAGTTCTTC.

This clonotype has ten or more counts. V is TRBV5-1 and J is TRBJ2-7, with D possibly being TRBD1 or TRBD2 (5 bases each). Germline V gene data show CDR1 as SGHRS and CDR2 as YFSETQ. Trimming left V 6 bases short and J 12 bases short, with 16 bases between. The length of the CDR3 is 11 residues. In DNA form, the CDR3 reads TGCGCCAGCACCCAGCCGGGACCAACGTACTTC. Residues: CASTQPGPTYF.